This T cell receptor beta chain was sequenced in a study of OX40 agonist ivuxolimab in advanced cancers. Across the whole study: Patients treated during dose escalation were battling hepatocellular carcinoma, melanoma, renal cell or head and neck cancer.

V was pared by 5 bases and J by 7 bases, with 6 bases between. Germline V lookup: CDR1 SEHNR, CDR2 FQNEAQ (reference sequence). The CDR3 spans 11 residues. Clones were read by immunoSEQ multiplex PCR, and TCRdb kept only the in-frame ones, dropping some. The sample has some 95,000 clones, 70% to 90% seen once. The receptor was derived from an adult with an advanced solid tumor such as melanoma, head and neck, liver or kidney cancer. The starting material was CD4+ or CD8+ T cells sorted from blood, obtained in a trial of the OX40 agonist ivuxolimab. This chain uses TRBV7-9 with TRBJ1-3; perhaps TRBD1 as D (5 bases). The DNA for the CDR3 is TGTGCCAGCAGCCGGGGGAACACCATATATTTT. Protein: CASSRGNTIYF.